The 12 T cell receptor beta chains below come from one sample, sequenced in a study of blood T cell repertoires in COVID-19. The repertoire was sequenced with immunoSEQ multiplex PCR; TCRdb's copy has only in-frame clones and lacks some. Of 130,000 to 150,000 clones listed, around 80% were seen once; the top ten hold around 40%. Sequencing input: peripheral blood. The receptors stem from a human donor in a cohort sampled during active COVID-19.

V is TRBV28 and J is TRBJ2-4; TRBD2 is a possible D gene (7 bases). The CDR3 has 17 amino acids. V was cut by 3 bases and J by 3 bases, with 18 bases left in between. Germline values: CDR1 MDHEN, CDR2 SYDVKM. The CDR3 nucleotides read TGTGCCAGCAGTTTCGAGGGGGGGAACCCAGGCAAAAACATTCAGTACTTC. Protein sequence: CASSFEGGNPGKNIQYF.

This clone was counted a few times. This chain links TRBV10-3 with TRBJ2-7; tentative D call: TRBD1 (5 bases). The ends were cut back, 6 bases at V and 7 bases at J, with 10 bases in the middle. The CDR3 has 11 residues. Germline CDR1 reads ENHRY; CDR2 reads SYGVKD. The DNA of the CDR3 is TGTGCCATCAGGGAAACAGGAGAGCAGTACTTC. It codes for CAIRETGEQYF.

The chain has TRBV6-5 and TRBJ2-3, with a weak D call TRBD2 (7 bases). Germline V gene sequence: CDR1 MNHEY, CDR2 SVGAGI. The CDR3 extends over 12 amino acids. Trimming pared 2 bases from V and 9 bases from J, leaving 9 bases between. CDR3 amino acids: CASSYRGATQYF. CDR3 in DNA: TGTGCCAGCAGTTACCGGGGGGCCACGCAGTATTTT.

This sequence joins TRBV9 and TRBJ2-3, with a tentative D call TRBD1 (6 bases). Germline V gives CDR1 SGDLS, CDR2 YYNGEE. V was clipped by 4 bases and J by 1 base, with 10 bases between them. The CDR3 sequence is 14 residues long. The CDR3 DNA reads TGTGCCAGCAGCTCAAGGACAGGCACAGATACGCAGTATTTT. This gives the protein CASSSRTGTDTQYF. Combining the CDR3 with reference TRBV9 and TRBJ2-3 gives the whole variable domain DSGVTQTPKHLITATGQRVTLRCSPRSGDLSVYWYQQSLDQGLQFLIQYYNGEERAKGNILERFSAQQFPDLHSELNLSSLELGDSALYFCASSSRTGTDTQYFGPGTRLTVL.

J is TRBJ1-2 and V is TRBV7-2; a possible D gene is TRBD1 (5 bases). CDR3 length: 13 residues. The germline V and J ends were trimmed by 6 bases and 0 bases, with 8 bases remaining between them. Germline values: CDR1 SGHTA, CDR2 FQGNSA. The CDR3 coding sequence is TGTGCCAGCAGATCGACAGCTAACTATGGCTACACCTTC. This encodes CASRSTANYGYTF.

The J gene is TRBJ1-1, the V gene TRBV9; TRBD1 matches 8 bases. The V gene's germline CDR1 is SGDLS and CDR2 YYNGEE. There are 15 residues in the CDR3. J lost 0 bases, V lost 4 bases, and 5 bases had no gene match. The CDR3 bases are TGTGCCAGCAGCCCAGGACAGGGCTTGAACACTGAAGCTTTCTTT. Encoded protein: CASSPGQGLNTEAFF.

The chain has TRBV2 and TRBJ2-7; D might be TRBD1 (6 bases). The V end lost 4 bases, the J end lost 5 bases, and 9 bases lay between the germline ends. CDR3 length equals 12 residues. Germline assignment: CDR1 SNHLY and CDR2 FYNNEI. CDR3 loop: CASSVTGDEQYF. Here the CDR3 DNA reads TGTGCCAGCAGTGTGACAGGAGACGAGCAGTACTTC.

The chain is built from TRBV29-1 and TRBJ1-5, with 7 positions matching TRBD1. CDR1 is SQVTM and CDR2 is ANQGSEA in the germline V gene. This CDR3 is 14 amino acids long. The junction had 5 bases not matched to a gene; V was cut back by 6 bases and J by 0 bases. In DNA form, the CDR3 reads TGCAGCGTCACAGGGGAAGATAGCAATCAGCCCCAGCATTTT. Amino acids: CSVTGEDSNQPQHF.

The chain employs TRBV5-1 and TRBJ1-2; TRBD1 aligns across 7 bases. Trimming took 5 bases from V and 4 from J; bases not matched to a gene: 14. This CDR3 comprises 16 residues. CDR1 and CDR2 from the germline V gene are SGHRS and YFSETQ. CDR3 amino acids: CASSSSGSRGSYGYTF. In DNA form, the CDR3 reads TGCGCCAGCAGTTCCTCGGGTTCCAGGGGGAGCTATGGCTACACCTTC.

The V and J genes are TRBV9 and TRBJ1-2, with 9 bases that match TRBD1. From germline, CDR1 is SGDLS and CDR2 YYNGEE. The CDR3 extends over 13 amino acids. The V gene end was trimmed by 3 bases and the J gene end by 6 bases; junction bases not matched to a gene: 3. CDR3 sequence: CASSEQGAHGYTF. The CDR3 coding sequence is TGTGCCAGCAGCGAACAGGGGGCTCATGGCTACACCTTC.

The sample holds a few counts of this clone. The chain carries TRBV25-1 and TRBJ1-4; 7 bases agree with TRBD1. V dropped 8 bases and J dropped 8; count of bases not matched to a gene: 14. This CDR3 contains 15 residues. From germline, CDR1 is MGHDK and CDR2 SYGVNS. CDR3 DNA: TGTGCCAGCTCCCGGGACAGCCAAAAGGTCGAAAAACTGTTTTTT. This translates into CASSRDSQKVEKLFF.

This clone appeared a few times. This chain uses TRBV23-1 with TRBJ2-7; D ambiguous. TRBV23-1 is an open reading frame, and its role is uncertain. V dropped 6 bases and J dropped 7 bases, with 10 bases sitting between them. The CDR3 is 11 amino acids. CDR3 sequence: CASSPLSEQYF. The CDR3 coding sequence is TGCGCCAGCAGCCCTCTCTCGGAGCAGTACTTC.